A selection of T cell receptor beta chains follows, all from one sample in a study of T cells in Graves' hyperthyroidism and ophthalmopathy. MiXCR was run by TCRdb on the multiplex PCR reads, yielding one entry per CDR3 protein. The table has under 350,000 distinct CDR3 sequences, about 20% seen once; the top ten hold 49%. Source material: blood. The receptors shown here come from a woman between 45 and 65 years old with Graves' hyperthyroidism. Each CDR3 is given with its conserved first and last residue. The order of the fields is J gene, D gene, V gene, clone size, CDR3 DNA, CDR3 protein. A D gene is named only where the DNA matches it firmly. Not every row has a clone size; where given, it reads once, few, many or a size class.

TRBJ1-4 | TRBD1 | TRBV4-1 | NA | TGCGCCAGCAGCCAAGACGCTAACAGGGGGGGTTATGAAAAACTGTTTTTT | CASSQDANRGGYEKLFF
TRBJ2-7 | NA | TRBV7-2 | many | TGTGCCAGCAGCTTAGGAGGCAGCCTGAGCTCCTACGAGCAGTACTTC | CASSLGGSLSSYEQYF
TRBJ2-7 | NA | TRBV7-9 | many | TGTGCCAGCAGCCCCGGGGACAAGACTTACGAGCAGTACTTC | CASSPGDKTYEQYF
TRBJ2-7 | NA | TRBV7-2 | few | TGTGCCAGCAGCTTAGGTATCGGCACTAGTCTTTCCTACGAGCAGTACTTC | CASSLGIGTSLSYEQYF
TRBJ2-3 | NA | TRBV11-2 | many | TGTGCCAGCAGCTCCCCGGTGAAGGGTTGGCTCCGCACAGATACGCAGTATTTT | CASSSPVKGWLRTDTQYF
TRBJ1-5 | NA | TRBV29-1 | many | TGCAGCGTTGCTGACGGATTCAATCAGCCCCAGCATTTT | CSVADGFNQPQHF
TRBJ2-1 | NA | TRBV19 | few | TGTGCCAGTAGTATAGATCTTACGGGTCATGAGCAGTTCTTC | CASSIDLTGHEQFF
TRBJ2-4 | TRBD2 | TRBV27 | many | TGTGCCAGCAAGGCGGGGGGGCGGGGCATTCAGTACTTC | CASKAGGRGIQYF
TRBJ1-4 | NA | TRBV2 | many | TGTGCCAGCAGGAGCCAAACAGCGGCAACTAATGAAAAACTGTTTTTT | CASRSQTAATNEKLFF
TRBJ2-7 | NA | TRBV7-2 | NA | TGTGCCAGCAGCTTCCCCCCCCCCTACGAGCAGTACTTC | CASSFPPPYEQYF
TRBJ2-3 | NA | TRBV19 | NA | TGTGCCAGTAGTGCAATTAGCACAGATACGCAGTATTTT | CASSAISTDTQYF
TRBJ1-1 | NA | TRBV14 | NA | TGTGCCAGCAGCCAATATCCAGGGGCAAACACTGAAGCTTTCTTT | CASSQYPGANTEAFF
TRBJ1-1 | NA | TRBV12-3/TRBV12-4 | few | TGTGCCAGCAGTGCCGGCGGGACGATGAACACTGAAGCTTTCTTT | CASSAGGTMNTEAFF
TRBJ2-5 | NA | TRBV5-4 | NA | TGTGCCAGCAGCTTGGGGCTAGCGCCAGAGACCCAGTACTTC | CASSLGLAPETQYF
TRBJ2-2 | TRBD1 | TRBV5-1 | NA | TGCGCCAGCAGCTTGTGGGGACAGGGCACCGGGGAGCTGTTTTTT | CASSLWGQGTGELFF
TRBJ2-1 | NA | TRBV5-1 | many | TGTGCCAGCAGTGAAGGTGGCTACAATGAGCAGTTCTTC | CASSEGGYNEQFF
TRBJ2-5 | NA | TRBV7-8 | few | TGTGCCAGCAGCCCGGGACCGTGGGACGAGACCCAGTACTTC | CASSPGPWDETQYF
TRBJ1-2 | TRBD1 | TRBV3-1 | NA | TGTGCCAGCAGCCAGAGGGAACAGGGGATGCATGGCTACACCTTC | CASSQREQGMHGYTF
TRBJ2-1 | NA | TRBV5-1 | many | TGCGCCAGCAGCGTCGCCCCTGCCCTGGGGCAGTTCTTC | CASSVAPALGQFF
TRBJ2-4 | NA | TRBV28 | NA | TGTGCCAGCAGTGCGGGACAGCCCTCCAAAAACATTCAGTACTTC | CASSAGQPSKNIQYF
TRBJ2-3 | TRBD2 | TRBV7-8 | few | TGTGCCAGCAGCTTAAACGCGGGAGGGCCCCGAGATACGCAGTATTTT | CASSLNAGGPRDTQYF
TRBJ1-5 | NA | TRBV6-1 | many | TGTGCCAGTGGGGCCCCCGATAGCAATCAGCCCCAGCATTTT | CASGAPDSNQPQHF
TRBJ2-2 | NA | TRBV27 | few | TGTGCCAGCAGTTACGGGGGCGGCCCCGGGGAGCTGTTTTTT | CASSYGGGPGELFF
TRBJ2-2 | NA | TRBV27 | many | TGTGCCAGCAGTTCCGGGGAGTACCAAACCGGGGAGCTGTTTTTT | CASSSGEYQTGELFF